This is a list of T cell receptor beta chains from one sample in a study of blood T cell repertoires in COVID-19. Using immunoSEQ multiplex PCR, the repertoire was profiled, and TCRdb retains in-frame clones only, with some absent. Of under 300,000 clones listed, roughly 90% are singletons. The sequenced sample consisted of peripheral blood. These TCRs come from a man in his 60s with acute or convalescent COVID-19. The CDR3 runs from the conserved cysteine through the conserved F or W. D genes are given only for firm matches. Some rows mark clone size as missing; the rest say once, few, many or name a class of expanded clone.

clone size: .; J gene: TRBJ1-2; D gene: .; V gene: TRBV11-1; CDR3 DNA: TGTGCCAGCAGCCAGGGGAGCGGCTACACCTTC; CDR3 protein: CASSQGSGYTF
clone size: .; J gene: TRBJ2-5; D gene: .; V gene: TRBV5-1; CDR3 DNA: TGCGCCAGCAGCTTGGCCGCGGCTAGACGAGAGACCCAGTACTTC; CDR3 protein: CASSLAAARRETQYF
clone size: .; J gene: TRBJ1-6; D gene: .; V gene: TRBV5-1; CDR3 DNA: TGCGCCAGCAGCTTGGCAGGCCTACGGAATAATTCACCCCTCCACTTT; CDR3 protein: CASSLAGLRNNSPLHF
clone size: few; J gene: TRBJ2-7; D gene: TRBD1; V gene: TRBV30; CDR3 DNA: TGTGCCTGGAGTGCACTTGACAGGGACACCTACGAGCAGTACTTC; CDR3 protein: CAWSALDRDTYEQYF
clone size: few; J gene: TRBJ2-7; D gene: .; V gene: TRBV11-3; CDR3 DNA: TGTGCCAGCAGCTTAGGCGGATCCTACGAGCAGTACTTC; CDR3 protein: CASSLGGSYEQYF
clone size: .; J gene: TRBJ2-7; D gene: TRBD2; V gene: TRBV6-5; CDR3 DNA: TGTGCCAGCAGTTTCACTAGCGGTTCCTACGAGCAGTACTTC; CDR3 protein: CASSFTSGSYEQYF
clone size: .; J gene: TRBJ2-1; D gene: TRBD2; V gene: TRBV11-2; CDR3 DNA: TGTGCCAGCAGCTTAGCTGTGTCTAGCGGGAAGAGGAGGGAGCAGTTCTTC; CDR3 protein: CASSLAVSSGKRREQFF
clone size: .; J gene: TRBJ1-5; D gene: .; V gene: TRBV6-5; CDR3 DNA: TGTGCCAGCCTGGCAGGGCCCAGCAATCAGCCCCAGCATTTT; CDR3 protein: CASLAGPSNQPQHF
clone size: .; J gene: TRBJ2-1; D gene: TRBD2; V gene: TRBV2; CDR3 DNA: TGTGCCAGCAACCCCCCGGGGCTAGCGGGATACAATGAGCAGTTCTTC; CDR3 protein: CASNPPGLAGYNEQFF
clone size: .; J gene: TRBJ2-1; D gene: .; V gene: TRBV9; CDR3 DNA: TGTGCCAGCAGCGTAACGGGGAACCCCTCCTACAATGAGCAGTTCTTC; CDR3 protein: CASSVTGNPSYNEQFF
clone size: .; J gene: TRBJ2-7; D gene: TRBD2; V gene: TRBV7-9; CDR3 DNA: TGTGCCAGCAGCTCGCTAGGGACTAGCGAATACCTCCTTCCCGAGCAGTACTTC; CDR3 protein: CASSSLGTSEYLLPEQYF
clone size: .; J gene: TRBJ2-1; D gene: .; V gene: TRBV18; CDR3 DNA: TGTGCCAGCTCACCACGCTCTACGATTTTGAATGAGCAGTTCTTC; CDR3 protein: CASSPRSTILNEQFF
clone size: .; J gene: TRBJ1-2; D gene: .; V gene: TRBV5-6; CDR3 DNA: TGTGCCAGCAGCTTCGAGGCTTACTATGGCTACACCTTC; CDR3 protein: CASSFEAYYGYTF
clone size: .; J gene: TRBJ2-7; D gene: .; V gene: TRBV9; CDR3 DNA: TGTGCCAGCAGCCCCAGTGGGGGCAGGGCCTACGAGCAGTACTTC; CDR3 protein: CASSPSGGRAYEQYF
clone size: .; J gene: TRBJ2-7; D gene: .; V gene: TRBV4-3; CDR3 DNA: TGCGCCAGCAGCCAAGAACTTGAGCTCTACGAGCAGTACTTC; CDR3 protein: CASSQELELYEQYF
clone size: .; J gene: TRBJ2-2; D gene: .; V gene: TRBV2; CDR3 DNA: TGTGCCAGCACCCCGGCGAGGGTGGGGACCGGGGAGCTGTTTTTT; CDR3 protein: CASTPARVGTGELFF
clone size: .; J gene: TRBJ2-3; D gene: TRBD2; V gene: TRBV6-2/TRBV6-3; CDR3 DNA: TGTGCCAGCAGTTATACTAGCGGGAGTGGGCCAGATACGCAGTATTTT; CDR3 protein: CASSYTSGSGPDTQYF
clone size: once; J gene: TRBJ1-2; D gene: .; V gene: TRBV4-1; CDR3 DNA: TGCGCCAGCAACAGCCCCGGACGAGGAGGTAGCTATGGCTACACCTTC; CDR3 protein: CASNSPGRGGSYGYTF
clone size: .; J gene: TRBJ2-7; D gene: TRBD2; V gene: TRBV28; CDR3 DNA: TGTGCCAGCAGTGGGACTAGCGGGAGAAATTACCTGACCTCCAACGCCTACGAGCAGTACTTC; CDR3 protein: CASSGTSGRNYLTSNAYEQYF
clone size: .; J gene: TRBJ2-5; D gene: TRBD1; V gene: TRBV2; CDR3 DNA: TGTGCCAGCAGTCCGGACAGGGGGTACCAAGAGACCCAGTACTTC; CDR3 protein: CASSPDRGYQETQYF
clone size: once; J gene: TRBJ2-1; D gene: .; V gene: TRBV4-1; CDR3 DNA: TGCGCCAGCAGCCGTTCCTCCAGCGAATTATACAATGAGCAGTTCTTC; CDR3 protein: CASSRSSSELYNEQFF
clone size: .; J gene: TRBJ2-1; D gene: .; V gene: TRBV5-4; CDR3 DNA: TGTGCCAGCAGCATACCCCCGACTGGCGGGTTCAATGAGCAGTTCTTC; CDR3 protein: CASSIPPTGGFNEQFF
clone size: .; J gene: TRBJ2-7; D gene: TRBD2; V gene: TRBV5-1; CDR3 DNA: TGCGCCAGCAGCCCGGGACTAGCGGGAGGGCTCTCCTACGAGCAGTACTTC; CDR3 protein: CASSPGLAGGLSYEQYF
clone size: .; J gene: TRBJ1-4; D gene: .; V gene: TRBV4-1; CDR3 DNA: TGCGCCAGCAGCCAAGATCGGCAGGGAAGTGAAAAACTGTTTTTT; CDR3 protein: CASSQDRQGSEKLFF
clone size: .; J gene: TRBJ2-1; D gene: TRBD1; V gene: TRBV5-1; CDR3 DNA: TGCGCCAGCAGCTGGACCGGGACAGGGTACAATGAGCAGTTCTTC; CDR3 protein: CASSWTGTGYNEQFF
clone size: .; J gene: TRBJ2-2; D gene: .; V gene: TRBV18; CDR3 DNA: TGTGCCAGCTCACCAAGGGCGGGTCCGAACACCGGGGAGCTGTTTTTT; CDR3 protein: CASSPRAGPNTGELFF
clone size: .; J gene: TRBJ2-5; D gene: TRBD1; V gene: TRBV19; CDR3 DNA: TGTGCCAGTAGTATTGCCGGGACAGGGGGCGAAGAGACCCAGTACTTC; CDR3 protein: CASSIAGTGGEETQYF
clone size: few; J gene: TRBJ1-6; D gene: .; V gene: TRBV19; CDR3 DNA: TGTGCCAGTAGAAGGGGTTCTGAATCACCCCTCCACTTT; CDR3 protein: CASRRGSESPLHF
clone size: .; J gene: TRBJ2-3; D gene: TRBD2; V gene: TRBV7-8; CDR3 DNA: TGTGCCAGCAGCTTATGGACTAGCGGCACAGATACGCAGTATTTT; CDR3 protein: CASSLWTSGTDTQYF
clone size: .; J gene: TRBJ1-2; D gene: TRBD1; V gene: TRBV9; CDR3 DNA: TGTGCCAGCAGCGTAACCTCTTGGGACAGGGAAGGAGGCTACACCTTC; CDR3 protein: CASSVTSWDREGGYTF
clone size: .; J gene: TRBJ1-1; D gene: .; V gene: TRBV24-1; CDR3 DNA: TGTGCCACCAGTGATTTAAGGGTTATGAGGGGGGCTTTCTTT; CDR3 protein: CATSDLRVMRGAFF
clone size: few; J gene: TRBJ2-7; D gene: TRBD2; V gene: TRBV2; CDR3 DNA: TGTGCCAGCAGTTCCGGGACTAGCGGGAGCTCCTACGAGCAGTACTTC; CDR3 protein: CASSSGTSGSSYEQYF
clone size: .; J gene: TRBJ2-5; D gene: .; V gene: TRBV4-1; CDR3 DNA: TGCGCCAGCAGCCACCCCGGACAGCCAGAGACCCAGTACTTC; CDR3 protein: CASSHPGQPETQYF
clone size: .; J gene: TRBJ1-5; D gene: .; V gene: TRBV7-2; CDR3 DNA: TGTGCCAGCAGCTTAGCCCAGGGTAGCAATCAGCCCCAGCATTTT; CDR3 protein: CASSLAQGSNQPQHF
clone size: .; J gene: TRBJ1-1; D gene: .; V gene: TRBV6-5; CDR3 DNA: TGTGCCAGCGGAGGGGCCGTGAACACTGAAGCTTTCTTT; CDR3 protein: CASGGAVNTEAFF
clone size: .; J gene: TRBJ1-2; D gene: .; V gene: TRBV5-8; CDR3 DNA: TGTGCCAGCAGACCCGGACAGCGCTATGGCTACACCTTC; CDR3 protein: CASRPGQRYGYTF
clone size: few; J gene: TRBJ2-3; D gene: TRBD2; V gene: TRBV7-9; CDR3 DNA: TGTGGGATAGCGGGAGACACAGATACGCAGTATTTT; CDR3 protein: CGIAGDTDTQYF
clone size: once; J gene: TRBJ2-2; D gene: TRBD2; V gene: TRBV5-1; CDR3 DNA: TGCGCCAGCAGCTCACTAGCGGGAGAGATAAACACCGGGGAGCTGTTTTTT; CDR3 protein: CASSSLAGEINTGELFF
clone size: .; J gene: TRBJ1-4; D gene: .; V gene: TRBV7-6; CDR3 DNA: TGTGCCAGCAGCTTAGAGGTGGCAGGGATTAATGAAAAACTGTTTTTT; CDR3 protein: CASSLEVAGINEKLFF
clone size: once; J gene: TRBJ1-2; D gene: .; V gene: TRBV6-2/TRBV6-3; CDR3 DNA: TGTGCCAGCAGTTACTCGAGTGAATACTATGGCTACACCTTC; CDR3 protein: CASSYSSEYYGYTF
clone size: .; J gene: TRBJ1-4; D gene: .; V gene: TRBV5-1; CDR3 DNA: TGCGCCAGCAGCTTGGCCCTGGGGAGCGGTGAAAAACTGTTTTTT; CDR3 protein: CASSLALGSGEKLFF
clone size: .; J gene: TRBJ2-7; D gene: .; V gene: TRBV21-1; CDR3 DNA: TGTGCCGGCAAGACCGGACAGGGGGCGACCGAGCAGTACTTC; CDR3 protein: CAGKTGQGATEQYF
clone size: few; J gene: TRBJ1-6; D gene: .; V gene: TRBV6-5; CDR3 DNA: TGTGCCAGCAGCAACCAACGAGCACCCCTCCACTTT; CDR3 protein: CASSNQRAPLHF
clone size: .; J gene: TRBJ1-6; D gene: .; V gene: TRBV9; CDR3 DNA: TGTGCCAGCAGCGCGGGACTTCAAGGGAATTCACCCCTCCACTTT; CDR3 protein: CASSAGLQGNSPLHF
clone size: .; J gene: TRBJ1-2; D gene: .; V gene: TRBV24-1; CDR3 DNA: TGTGCCACCAGTGATTCGCGGATATTCTATGGCTACACCTTC; CDR3 protein: CATSDSRIFYGYTF